The following is a T cell receptor beta chain sequence with its context. The method was immunoSEQ multiplex PCR; TCRdb's version includes in-frame clones alone and lacks a portion of them. The repertoire consists of about 160,000 clones, with approximately 93% occurring once and the leading ten covering over 6.5%. Germline CDR1 SGHAT, CDR2 FQDESV (reference sequence). Trimming shortened V by 4 bases and J by 8 bases, and 11 bases separated the two germline ends. The CDR3 is made up of 12 amino acids. The sample originates from a study of control samples from healthy donors and cancer patients. This sequence originates from a woman in her forties in good health. The rearrangement links TRBV11-1 to TRBJ1-1; tentatively, D is TRBD1 (6 bases). Source material: blood. This CDR3 reads CASSYGQPEAFF. As DNA, the CDR3 is TGTGCCAGCAGCTACGGACAGCCAGAAGCTTTCTTT. The full variable domain, with the rest looked up from reference TRBV11-1 and TRBJ1-1, is EAEVAQSPRYKITEKSQAVAFWCDPISGHATLYWYRQILGQGPELLVQFQDESVVDDSQLPKDRFSAERLKGVDSTLKIQPAELGDSAMYLCASSYGQPEAFFGQGTRLTVV.